Listed below are T cell receptor beta chains from one sample, sequenced in a study of blood T cell repertoires in COVID-19. Produced via immunoSEQ multiplex PCR; TCRdb's table is partial and in-frame only. In the table there are some 180,000 clones, around nine tenths of which are singletons. Sequences were obtained from peripheral blood. The receptors here all came from a man aged 45-65 years with acute or convalescent COVID-19. Each CDR3 is given without its conserved first and last residue.

V gene: TRBV3-1/TRBV3-2; CDR3 protein: ASSHAGDYGYT
V gene: TRBV6-6; CDR3 protein: ASSTRGIGNSPLH
V gene: TRBV28; CDR3 protein: ASSLGQDTGELF
V gene: TRBV4-1; CDR3 protein: ASSPPGEETQY
V gene: TRBV11-2; CDR3 protein: ASSLDGLAGSTDTQY
V gene: TRBV11-2; CDR3 protein: ASSFGHQETQY
V gene: TRBV19; CDR3 protein: ASRIDRSSSYNEQF
V gene: TRBV7-2; CDR3 protein: ASSLARGSSNEKLF
V gene: TRBV19; CDR3 protein: ASSIIADYNEQF
V gene: TRBV28; CDR3 protein: ASGRGSNTEAF
V gene: TRBV19; CDR3 protein: ASSLRGARTSGDSYNEQF
V gene: TRBV6-5; CDR3 protein: ASSYFAGGPTGELF
V gene: TRBV29-1; CDR3 protein: SVAPQGKGYEQY
V gene: TRBV11-3; CDR3 protein: ASSLGLAGGVRTDTQY
V gene: TRBV19; CDR3 protein: ASSSSGTNTGELF
V gene: TRBV27; CDR3 protein: ASSFRPGTGFHGYT
V gene: TRBV3-1/TRBV3-2; CDR3 protein: ASSQGQGEQF
V gene: TRBV7-3; CDR3 protein: ASSLMGGQETQY
V gene: TRBV4-1; CDR3 protein: ASSQTGTGRSYGYT
V gene: TRBV4-1; CDR3 protein: ASSRGPGLAGGTYNEQF
V gene: TRBV7-9; CDR3 protein: ASSLTRDSSVNTEAF
V gene: TRBV11-1; CDR3 protein: ASSLPGQGQF
V gene: TRBV6-1; CDR3 protein: ASSSPFRETQY
V gene: TRBV11-2; CDR3 protein: ASSLDPGGTYEQY
V gene: TRBV28; CDR3 protein: ASTPQGAWTEAF
V gene: TRBV7-9; CDR3 protein: ASTTWRVTDTQY
V gene: TRBV9; CDR3 protein: ASSVGWRTSGNTGELF
V gene: TRBV6-1; CDR3 protein: ASSDRQGWNEQF
V gene: TRBV6-4; CDR3 protein: ASSDSANHNSPLH
V gene: TRBV10-3; CDR3 protein: AITRGQGRYGYT
V gene: TRBV27; CDR3 protein: ASTNVGGGGTGELF
V gene: TRBV6-2/TRBV6-3; CDR3 protein: ASSYGGGLAGKVVGELF
V gene: TRBV2; CDR3 protein: ASSRGLSSGNTIY
V gene: TRBV7-3; CDR3 protein: ASSLGGGDRNTQY
V gene: TRBV27; CDR3 protein: ATHPGGPGNTIY
V gene: TRBV24-1; CDR3 protein: ATSGPEQGSSYGYT
V gene: TRBV19; CDR3 protein: ASSSRGNTGELF
V gene: TRBV19; CDR3 protein: ASSGTANTGELF
V gene: TRBV7-9; CDR3 protein: ASSLGQQETQY
V gene: TRBV7-2; CDR3 protein: ASSLGGAGQKTQY
V gene: TRBV5-4; CDR3 protein: ASSIWGSLNQPQH
V gene: TRBV19; CDR3 protein: ASSIDGTGGRQPQH
V gene: TRBV30; CDR3 protein: AWSAGRSSSYNSPLH
V gene: TRBV7-9; CDR3 protein: ASSERGGPYNEQF
V gene: TRBV11-2; CDR3 protein: ASSLVGPAGELF
V gene: TRBV4-3; CDR3 protein: ASSQVEGIREKLF
V gene: TRBV5-5; CDR3 protein: ASSALRVDYGYT
V gene: TRBV19; CDR3 protein: ASSGRDTEAF
V gene: TRBV15; CDR3 protein: ATSWGGSTGELF
V gene: TRBV6-2/TRBV6-3; CDR3 protein: ASSYHQVETGYGYT
V gene: TRBV3-1/TRBV3-2; CDR3 protein: ASSQRQGHSYNSPLH
V gene: TRBV6-1; CDR3 protein: ASSEGRLGETQY
V gene: TRBV15; CDR3 protein: ATSLGGRNQPQH
V gene: TRBV4-1; CDR3 protein: ASSQALAQETQY